This TCR beta chain was profiled in a study of technical replicates of blood from a few donors. The table came from immunoSEQ multiplex PCR; TCRdb's copy has only in-frame clones and leaves some out. The sample carries approximately 58,000 clones, roughly 84% recorded once. Germline V gene sequence: CDR1 SGDLS, CDR2 YYNGEE. The CDR3 is 12 residues long. V was pared by 0 bases and J by 4 bases, with 3 bases between. The source of this sequence is a human donor in good health. Some clones in this sample may be carry-over from other donors' samples. What was sequenced was PBMCs. The gene calls are TRBV9 and TRBJ2-3; D is undetermined. The CDR3 is CASSVAADTQYF. CDR3 coding DNA: TGTGCCAGCAGCGTAGCCGCAGATACGCAGTATTTT.